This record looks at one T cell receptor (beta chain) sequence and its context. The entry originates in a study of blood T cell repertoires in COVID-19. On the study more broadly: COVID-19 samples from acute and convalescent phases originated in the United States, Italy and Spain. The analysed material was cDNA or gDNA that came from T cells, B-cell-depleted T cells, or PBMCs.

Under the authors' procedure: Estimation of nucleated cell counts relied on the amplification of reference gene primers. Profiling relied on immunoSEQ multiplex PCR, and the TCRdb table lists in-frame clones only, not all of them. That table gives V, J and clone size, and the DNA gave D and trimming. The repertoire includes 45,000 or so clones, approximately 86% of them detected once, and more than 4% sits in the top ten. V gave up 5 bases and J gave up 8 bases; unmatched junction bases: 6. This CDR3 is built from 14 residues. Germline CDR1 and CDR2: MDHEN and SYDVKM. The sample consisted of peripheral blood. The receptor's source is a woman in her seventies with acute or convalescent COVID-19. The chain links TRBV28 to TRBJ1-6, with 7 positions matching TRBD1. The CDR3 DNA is TGTGCCAGCAGTGACCGACAGGGATATTCACCCCTCCACTTT. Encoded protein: CASSDRQGYSPLHF.